This T cell receptor (beta chain) was profiled in a study of patients and donors after allogeneic stem cell transplantation. Per the germline V gene, CDR1 is WSHSY and CDR2 is SAAADI. V was pared by 7 bases and J by 0 bases, with 12 bases of the junction left unmatched. The CDR3 has 17 residues. This clonotype was seen more than once but under ten times. TCRdb independently ran MiXCR on the RT-PCR reads; one entry per CDR3 protein. The sample holds roughly 960,000 distinct CDR3 sequences, about 20% seen once. The source is a human donor who was either an allogeneic HSCT recipient or a stem cell or donor lymphocyte infusion donor (not recorded which). It is not recorded whose cells these are; they may come from a transplant donor. The sample consisted of blood, either unsorted or a sorted T cell fraction (not recorded which). V usage is TRBV10-2 and J usage is TRBJ2-3; 8 bases align to TRBD2. Here the CDR3 DNA reads TGCGCCAGCAAAAGGGGCGGGAGGCAAAAAAGCACAGATACGCAGTATTTT. Encoded protein: CASKRGGRQKSTDTQYF.